These T cell receptor beta chains were read from a single sample in a study of T cells in tumors after PD-1 blockade. Clones were read by immunoSEQ multiplex PCR, and TCRdb kept only the in-frame ones, dropping some. The table lists tens of thousands of clones, about three quarters of them singletons, with 30% to 40% in the top ten. The sample in question was PBMCs, obtained before anti-PD-1 treatment. The receptors here all came from a human donor with basal cell carcinoma. The CDR3 runs from the conserved cysteine through the conserved F or W. D genes are given only for firm matches. Some rows mark clone size as missing; the rest say once, few, many or name a class of expanded clone.

>NA|NA|TRBV7-2|TRBJ1-5
CASSLSFNQPQHF
TGTGCCAGCAGCTTGAGTTTCAATCAGCCCCAGCATTTT
>NA|NA|TRBV5-8|TRBJ1-1
CASSLDRAGGEAFF
TGTGCCAGCAGCTTGGACAGGGCCGGGGGGGAAGCTTTCTTT
>TRBD1|NA|TRBV15|TRBJ1-1
CATSPDRVRLNTEAFF
TGTGCCACCAGTCCCGACAGGGTACGGTTGAACACTGAAGCTTTCTTT
>TRBD1|NA|TRBV5-1|TRBJ1-6
CASSVTGQGNNSPLHF
TGCGCCAGCAGCGTAACGGGACAGGGGAACAATTCACCCCTCCACTTT
>NA|NA|TRBV18|TRBJ2-3
CASSPPGADTQYF
TGTGCCAGCTCACCCCCAGGGGCAGATACGCAGTATTTT
>NA|NA|TRBV11-3|TRBJ2-3
CASSPGSGSRTDTQYF
TGTGCCAGCAGCCCTGGGTCGGGAAGTCGCACAGATACGCAGTATTTT
>NA|NA|TRBV2|TRBJ2-2
CASSDSGSTGELFF
TGTGCCAGCAGTGATTCAGGAAGCACCGGGGAGCTGTTTTTT
>TRBD1|NA|TRBV4-1|TRBJ1-2
CASSQEDRYYGYTF
TGCGCCAGCAGCCAAGAGGACAGGTACTATGGCTACACCTTC
>NA|NA|TRBV7-9|TRBJ1-5
CASSSVGNQPQHF
TGTGCCAGCAGTTCCGTCGGGAATCAGCCCCAGCATTTT
>NA|NA|TRBV7-2|TRBJ2-5
CASSRLSLQETQYF
TGTGCCAGCAGCCGGCTTTCGCTTCAAGAGACCCAGTACTTC
>TRBD2|NA|TRBV18|TRBJ2-1
CASSPLQAGAQNEQFF
TGTGCCAGCTCACCACTTCAAGCGGGAGCTCAAAATGAGCAGTTCTTC
>NA|NA|TRBV7-8|TRBJ1-2
CASSLGANYGYTF
TGTGCCAGCAGCTTAGGGGCAAACTATGGCTACACCTTC
>NA|NA|TRBV19|TRBJ2-1
CASSQDGGSSYNEQFF
TGTGCCAGTAGTCAGGACGGCGGTAGCTCCTACAATGAGCAGTTCTTC
>TRBD2|few|TRBV30|TRBJ2-2
CAWGLAGAANTGELFF
TGTGCCTGGGGACTAGCGGGGGCTGCGAACACCGGGGAGCTGTTTTTT
>NA|NA|TRBV6-1|TRBJ1-3
CASSIQSSGNTIYF
TGTGCCAGCAGTATACAGAGCTCTGGAAACACCATATATTTT
>TRBD1|once|TRBV30|TRBJ2-5
CAWSRLGQWETQYF
TGTGCCTGGAGTCGCCTGGGACAGTGGGAGACCCAGTACTTC
>TRBD2|NA|TRBV6-5|TRBJ2-1
CAVQRLAEYYNEQFF
TGTGCCGTACAACGACTAGCCGAATACTACAATGAGCAGTTCTTC
>NA|NA|TRBV7-6|TRBJ2-3
CASSRTRPATGDTQYF
TGTGCCAGCAGCCGTACACGACCCGCCACCGGAGATACGCAGTATTTT
>TRBD2|NA|TRBV5-8|TRBJ2-1
CASTDRLAGGLSYNEQFF
TGTGCCAGCACCGACCGCCTAGCGGGGGGACTCTCCTACAATGAGCAGTTCTTC
>NA|NA|TRBV11-1|TRBJ2-7
CASSFGLTNEQYF
TGTGCCAGCAGCTTCGGACTTACCAACGAGCAGTACTTC
>TRBD1|NA|TRBV5-8|TRBJ2-3
CASSLEYQGAVDTQYF
TGTGCCAGCAGCTTGGAATACCAGGGGGCGGTGGATACGCAGTATTTT
>NA|NA|TRBV11-3|TRBJ2-5
CASSLVGRETQYF
TGTGCCAGCAGCTTAGTCGGTAGGGAGACCCAGTACTTC
>TRBD1|NA|TRBV7-2|TRBJ1-5
CASTQGGGLGNQPQHF
TGTGCCAGCACCCAGGGGGGAGGGCTTGGCAATCAGCCCCAGCATTTT
>NA|NA|TRBV4-1|TRBJ1-4
CASSRDRLNEKLFF
TGCGCCAGCAGCCGAGACAGACTCAATGAAAAACTGTTTTTT
>NA|once|TRBV19|TRBJ2-7
CASRKGHAVEGEQYF
TGTGCCAGTAGAAAGGGCCATGCGGTCGAGGGCGAGCAGTACTTC
>TRBD1|NA|TRBV6-1|TRBJ1-2
CASSEQGAFGYTF
TGTGCCAGCAGTGAACAGGGGGCTTTCGGCTACACCTTC
>TRBD2|NA|TRBV19|TRBJ2-7
CASSIGTSGGEQYF
TGTGCCAGTAGTATTGGGACTAGCGGGGGCGAGCAGTACTTC
>TRBD1|NA|TRBV5-1|TRBJ2-5
CASSLGGQGAVETQYF
TGCGCCAGCAGCTTGGGTGGACAGGGGGCAGTGGAGACCCAGTACTTC
>NA|NA|TRBV28|TRBJ1-1
CASSSPTEAFF
TGTGCCAGCAGCTCCCCCACTGAAGCTTTCTTT
>NA|NA|TRBV2|TRBJ1-1
CASIIHPRQTEAFF
TGTGCCAGCATCATCCACCCGCGGCAGACTGAAGCTTTCTTT
>TRBD2|NA|TRBV4-3|TRBJ2-5
CASSQDRFAGGGETQYF
TGCGCCAGCAGCCAAGATCGCTTCGCGGGGGGCGGAGAGACCCAGTACTTC